Below are 21 T cell receptor beta chains sequenced from a single sample in a study of T cell repertoires in cytomegalovirus infection. TCRdb re-analysed the reads in MiXCR, keeping a single row per CDR3 protein. In the table there are about 250,000 distinct CDR3 sequences, around 6.4% of which are singletons. The sequencing sample was made of PBMCs. The receptors originated from a human donor in good health (CMV status not recorded). Some clones in this sample may be carry-over from other donors' samples.

This clonotype was detected only a few times. This chain uses TRBV20-1 with TRBJ2-5; D gene uncertain. V lost 5 bases to trimming and J lost 1 base, with 11 bases between them. This CDR3 is 13 amino acids long. Germline V gene data show CDR1 as DFQATT and CDR2 as SNEGSKA (reference sequence). The CDR3 nucleotides read TGCAGTGCTGAGAACCAGACCCAAGAGACCCAGTACTTC. Protein: CSAENQTQETQYF.

The chain links TRBV12-3 or TRBV12-4 to TRBJ1-2, with D hard to call. V lost 2 bases and J lost 1, with 8 bases in between. The CDR3 spans 14 residues. For the CDR3, the DNA is TGTGCCAGCAGTTTAAGTCAGGTTAACTATGGCTACACCTTC. Translation: CASSLSQVNYGYTF.

The rearrangement uses TRBV20-1 and TRBJ2-7, with 8 bases aligning to TRBD2. CDR1 DFQATT and CDR2 SNEGSKA come from the germline V gene (reference sequence). V was clipped by 5 bases and J by 0 bases; unmatched bases: 3. The CDR3 sequence is 13 residues long. CDR3 in amino acids: CSAGSGGSYEQYF. CDR3 in DNA: TGCAGTGCTGGGAGCGGGGGCTCCTACGAGCAGTACTTC.

This clonotype was seen at least ten times. The gene calls are TRBV7-6 and TRBJ2-7, with no clear D. CDR1 SGHVS and CDR2 FNYEAQ come from the germline V gene. Trimming took off 5 bases at V and 6 bases at J, with 11 bases between the two ends. This CDR3 is 12 amino acids long. This CDR3 is CASSDLHGEQYF. CDR3 bases: TGTGCCAGCAGCGACCTCCACGGCGAGCAGTACTTC.

There are many counts of this clonotype. The V gene is TRBV6-5, the J gene TRBJ1-1, with D unresolved. Germline V gives CDR1 MNHEY, CDR2 SVGAGI. The V end lost 2 bases, the J end lost 3 bases, and 7 bases lay between the germline ends. The CDR3 sequence is 13 residues long. The CDR3, as DNA: TGTGCCAGCAGTTACCGGGCCCACACTGAAGCTTTCTTT. The encoded protein is CASSYRAHTEAFF.

This clonotype was seen at least ten times. The chain combines TRBV7-6 with TRBJ2-6; D not certain. Germline V gene lookup returns CDR1 SGHVS and CDR2 FNYEAQ. V was cut by 10 bases and J by 0 bases, with 22 bases left in between. The CDR3 is 18 amino acids. The CDR3 DNA reads TGTGCCACCGTCTCCGGGTATGATGTCAACTCTGGGGCCAACGTCCTGACTTTC. Its translation: CATVSGYDVNSGANVLTF.

This clonotype was seen at least ten times. The chain uses TRBV7-9 and TRBJ2-3, with D possibly being TRBD2 (5 bases). Between the trimmed V and J ends, which lost 6 bases and 10 bases, there was a span of 14 bases. The CDR3 covers 12 residues. Germline V gene lookup returns CDR1 SEHNR and CDR2 FQNEAQ (reference sequence). CDR3 nucleotides: TGTGCCAGCAGGCCCGGACTGGCGGCGCAGTATTTT. Encoded protein: CASRPGLAAQYF.

This clonotype has a handful of counts. This chain joins TRBV20-1 and TRBJ2-1; 8 positions agree with TRBD2. CDR3 length: 15 residues. CDR1 DFQATT and CDR2 SNEGSKA come from the germline V gene (reference sequence). The trim removed 3 bases at V and 1 base at J, leaving 5 bases unmatched. The CDR3 loop is CSASGIAGSYNEQFF. Here the CDR3 DNA reads TGCAGTGCTAGTGGAATAGCGGGATCCTACAATGAGCAGTTCTTC.

This clonotype was found many times. V is TRBV12-5 and J is TRBJ1-6, with unresolved D. The CDR3 totals 16 residues. Germline V gene data show CDR1 as LGHNT and CDR2 as FRNRAP. V dropped 5 bases and J dropped 0 bases, with 11 bases sitting between them. CDR3 in DNA: TGTGCTAGTGGTCCCCCGGGTAGCTCCTATAATTCACCCCTCCACTTT. It codes for CASGPPGSSYNSPLHF.

The V gene is TRBV20-1, the J gene TRBJ2-3; no clear D. The CDR3 sequence is 12 residues long. Germline V gene sequence: CDR1 DFQATT, CDR2 SNEGSKA (reference sequence). The germline V and J ends were trimmed by 4 bases and 3 bases, with 8 bases remaining between them. CDR3 residues: CSAKSRTDTQYF. The CDR3 DNA is TGCAGTGCTAAGAGCAGAACAGATACGCAGTATTTT.

The table lists this clonotype with many counts. The chain uses TRBV28 and TRBJ1-5; D may be TRBD1 (5 bases). Per the germline V gene, CDR1 is MDHEN and CDR2 is SYDVKM. Deletions cut 3 bases from V and 0 bases from J, with 9 bases between. This CDR3 is 15 amino acids long. CDR3: CASSFGGDSNQPQHF. CDR3 DNA sequence: TGTGCCAGCAGTTTTGGAGGGGATAGCAATCAGCCCCAGCATTTT.

Details on this clonotype: A read error may be the cause here, since a much bigger clone is one base away. V and J are TRBV25-1 and TRBJ2-5; D gene unclear. The CDR3 has 12 amino acids. The germline CDR1 and CDR2 sequences are MGHDK and SYGVNS. The CDR3 sequence: CAGSATSQTQYF. In DNA form, the CDR3 reads TGTGCCGGCAGTGCGACGTCCCAGACCCAGTACTTC.

Note on this clonotype: Being one base from a much bigger clone, this may be a read error. The chain combines TRBV5-1 with TRBJ2-2; D might be TRBD2 (5 bases). This CDR3 spans 15 amino acids. The germline V gene encodes CDR1 SGHRS and CDR2 YFSETQ. This CDR3 is CASCLVEVNTGELFF. CDR3 sequence (DNA): TGCGCCAGCTGCTTGGTGGAGGTGAACACCGGGGAGCTGTTTTTT.

Remarks on this clonotype: One end of the junction fails to match germline, which may point to a read error. Written as DNA, the CDR3 is TGTGCCAGCAGCTCCTTCAGGGGAAGTGGGGCCAACGTCCTGACGTTC. It is translated as CASSSFRGSGANVLTF. This chain joins TRBV7-9 and TRBJ2-6; tentatively, D is TRBD1 (6 bases). Germline V lookup: CDR1 SEHNR, CDR2 FQNEAQ (reference sequence). CDR3 length equals 16 residues.

This clonotype turned up a few times. The V gene is TRBV20-1, the J gene TRBJ2-3; 9 bases map to TRBD1. The CDR3 runs to 13 residues. The germline V gene encodes CDR1 DFQATT and CDR2 SNEGSKA (reference sequence). Trimming removed 5 bases from V and 6 bases from J; junction bases left unmatched: 6. The CDR3 sequence: CSAVGQGTDTQYF. The CDR3 bases are TGCAGTGCTGTAGGACAGGGGACGGATACGCAGTATTTT.

In this sample, this clonotype turned up many times. The gene calls are TRBV7-6 and TRBJ1-5, with TRBD1 matching 7 bases. Germline lookup yields CDR1 SGHVS and CDR2 FNYEAQ. This CDR3 has 13 residues. V lost 5 bases, J lost 7 bases, and 5 bases stayed unmatched. The CDR3 region is CASSPGGAQPQHF. CDR3 bases: TGTGCCAGCAGCCCAGGGGGGGCGCAGCCCCAGCATTTT.

In this sample, this clonotype turned up many times. In DNA, the CDR3 is TGCAGCGGCCGGCCCCCCACAGATACGCAGTATTTT. Amino acids: CSGRPPTDTQYF. V and J are TRBV29-1 and TRBJ2-3; D gene ambiguous. Trimming removed 7 bases at V and 2 bases at J, with 10 bases between. The germline V gene has CDR1 SQVTM and CDR2 ANQGSEA. CDR3 length equals 12 residues.

This clonotype was detected many times. The chain employs TRBV7-9 and TRBJ1-1; the D is unclear. This CDR3 is 11 amino acids long. The germline CDR1 and CDR2 sequences are SEHNR and FQNEAQ (reference sequence). The V gene lost 8 bases and the J gene lost 1 base, with 5 bases spanning the gap. The CDR3 sequence: CASFRNTEAFF. The CDR3 bases are TGTGCCAGCTTTCGGAACACTGAAGCTTTCTTT.

This clonotype occurred many times. The rearrangement joins TRBV6-2 or TRBV6-3 to TRBJ2-1; D is possibly TRBD2 (6 bases). Trimming took off 5 bases at V and 5 bases at J, with 13 bases between the two ends. This CDR3 comprises 14 residues. In germline, CDR1 is MNHEY, CDR2 SVGEGT. The CDR3 bases are TGTGCCAGCAGTAATCAGGGACTCAACAATGAGCAGTTCTTC. Encoded protein: CASSNQGLNNEQFF.

At least ten counts were recorded for this clonotype. CDR3 protein: CASSHWGTTSTDTQYF. Here the CDR3 DNA reads TGTGCCAGCAGCCACTGGGGGACTACTAGCACAGATACGCAGTATTTT. The chain links TRBV6-2 or TRBV6-3 to TRBJ2-3; 7 bases fit TRBD2. From germline, CDR1 is MNHEY and CDR2 SVGEGT. CDR3 length: 16 residues. V trimming: 6 bases; J trimming: 0 bases; junction bases outside the gene matches: 9.

This clonotype showed up many times. This chain connects TRBV5-5 to TRBJ2-7, with D perhaps given as TRBD1 or TRBD2 (5 bases each). The CDR3 loop spans 15 amino acids. The V and J ends lost 3 bases and 1 base respectively, with 14 bases between them. Germline V gene data show CDR1 as SGHKS and CDR2 as YYEKEE (reference sequence). CDR3 loop: CASSSSGTSSYEQYF. CDR3 nucleotides: TGTGCCAGCAGCTCTTCCGGGACCTCTTCCTACGAGCAGTACTTC.